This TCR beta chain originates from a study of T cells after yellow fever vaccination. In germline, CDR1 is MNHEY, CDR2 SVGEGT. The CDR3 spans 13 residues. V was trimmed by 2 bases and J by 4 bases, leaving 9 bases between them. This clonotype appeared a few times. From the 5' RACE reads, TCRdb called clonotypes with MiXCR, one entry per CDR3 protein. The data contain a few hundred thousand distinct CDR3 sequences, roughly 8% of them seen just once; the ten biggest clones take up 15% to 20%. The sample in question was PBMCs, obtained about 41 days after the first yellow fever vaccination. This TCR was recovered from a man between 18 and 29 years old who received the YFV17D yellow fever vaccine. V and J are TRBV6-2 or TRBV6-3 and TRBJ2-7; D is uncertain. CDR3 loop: CASSYPDQYEQYV. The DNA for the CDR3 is TGTGCCAGCAGTTACCCGGACCAGTACGAGCAGTACGTC.